These T cell receptor beta chains were read from a single sample in a study of Ad26.COV2.S vaccination and SARS-CoV-2 variants. Libraries were prepared by immunoSEQ multiplex PCR; TCRdb keeps only in-frame clonotypes and omits some of them. The sample has 350,000 to 500,000 clones; 80% to 95% are singletons. The sample consisted of peripheral blood, taken in a trial of Ad26.COV2.S vaccine versus placebo. Source of these receptors: a person aged 18-60 years who received the Ad26.COV2.S COVID-19 vaccine or a placebo. Both conserved end residues are part of each CDR3. A D gene is named only where the DNA matches it firmly. The listing skips clone size in some rows; elsewhere it reads once, few, many or a size class.

TRBD2	TRBV27	.	TRBJ2-7	CASSSFGTSNYEQYF	TGTGCCAGCAGCTCTTTCGGGACTAGCAATTACGAGCAGTACTTC
.	TRBV4-1	.	TRBJ1-3	CASSQADRASSGNTIYF	TGCGCCAGCAGCCAAGCCGATAGGGCCTCCTCTGGAAACACCATATATTTT
TRBD2	TRBV3-1/TRBV3-2	.	TRBJ2-7	CASSQSSGRGAEQYF	TGTGCCAGCAGCCAATCTAGCGGGAGGGGGGCCGAGCAGTACTTC
TRBD1	TRBV7-8	.	TRBJ1-5	CASSGPGTGGYSGNQPQHF	TGTGCCAGCAGCGGACCCGGGACAGGGGGCTATAGTGGGAATCAGCCCCAGCATTTT
.	TRBV28	.	TRBJ2-3	CASRIASVDTQYF	TGTGCCAGCAGGATTGCGTCGGTAGATACGCAGTATTTT
TRBD2	TRBV2	.	TRBJ2-7	CASSDGTSVEQYF	TGTGCCAGCAGTGATGGGACTAGCGTCGAGCAGTACTTC
.	TRBV19	.	TRBJ1-5	CASSIQGFRQPQHF	TGTGCCAGTAGTATCCAAGGATTTCGCCAGCCCCAGCATTTT
.	TRBV29-1	.	TRBJ2-7	CSVGLVGTGQYF	TGCAGCGTTGGACTTGTTGGGACTGGGCAGTACTTC
TRBD2	TRBV4-1	.	TRBJ2-3	CASSPYTGTSGTDTQYF	TGCGCCAGCAGCCCGTACACCGGGACTAGCGGCACAGATACGCAGTATTTT
.	TRBV5-1	.	TRBJ2-7	CASSYLISRITSYEQYF	TGCGCCAGCAGCTACCTCATTTCGAGAATCACCTCCTACGAGCAGTACTTC
TRBD1	TRBV7-9	.	TRBJ1-2	CASSLNGTAASYGYTF	TGTGCCAGCAGCCTGAACGGGACAGCTGCGAGCTATGGCTACACCTTC
TRBD2	TRBV24-1	.	TRBJ2-2	CATSEPGLAGNTGELFF	TGTGCCACCAGTGAGCCGGGACTAGCGGGGAACACCGGGGAGCTGTTTTTT
TRBD2	TRBV10-2	.	TRBJ2-5	CASRLAGGETQYF	TGCGCCAGCCGACTAGCGGGTGGGGAGACCCAGTACTTC
.	TRBV25-1	.	TRBJ1-5	CASSGLQGVDQPQHF	TGTGCCAGCAGTGGATTGCAGGGCGTGGATCAGCCCCAGCATTTT
.	TRBV4-1	.	TRBJ1-1	CASSQDQTRNTEAFF	TGCGCCAGCAGCCAAGATCAGACCCGGAACACTGAAGCTTTCTTT
TRBD1	TRBV15	.	TRBJ1-5	CATSISGQGQPQHF	TGTGCCACCAGCATAAGCGGACAGGGTCAGCCCCAGCATTTT
.	TRBV30	once	TRBJ1-6	CAWSRRVGNSPLHF	TGTGCCTGGAGTCGGAGGGTTGGCAATTCACCCCTCCACTTT
TRBD2	TRBV5-5	.	TRBJ2-1	CASSLKRREGYNEQFF	TGTGCCAGCAGCCTAAAGCGGCGGGAGGGATACAATGAGCAGTTCTTC
TRBD1	TRBV5-4	.	TRBJ1-2	CASSLVGQDNYGYTF	TGTGCCAGCAGCTTGGTCGGACAGGACAACTATGGCTACACCTTC
.	TRBV21-1	.	TRBJ2-5	CASSKVRAPWYF	TGTGCCAGCAGCAAAGTTAGGGCCCCGTGGTACTTC
TRBD2	TRBV18	.	TRBJ2-3	CASSRTSGRSTDTQYF	TGTGCCAGCTCCCGGACTAGCGGGAGAAGCACAGATACGCAGTATTTT
.	TRBV15	.	TRBJ2-2	CATSRGGKGGTGELFF	TGTGCCACCAGCAGAGGGGGGAAGGGAGGCACCGGGGAGCTGTTTTTT
TRBD2	TRBV18	.	TRBJ2-7	CASSPGTSAAYEQYF	TGTGCCAGCTCACCCGGGACTAGCGCAGCCTACGAGCAGTACTTC
.	TRBV30	once	TRBJ2-7	CAWSASTSGEQYF	TGTGCCTGGAGTGCGAGTACCTCAGGGGAGCAGTACTTC
.	TRBV5-1	.	TRBJ1-3	CASSLSTDDTIYF	TGCGCCAGCAGCTTGTCCACGGACGACACCATATATTTT
TRBD2	TRBV4-1	few	TRBJ2-1	CASSQVRTSRNEQFF	TGCGCCAGCAGCCAAGTCAGGACTAGCAGAAATGAGCAGTTCTTC
.	TRBV2	.	TRBJ2-1	CASSVFGEQFF	TGTGCCAGCAGTGTGTTCGGGGAGCAGTTCTTC
.	TRBV10-1	.	TRBJ1-1	CASSEANTEAFF	TGCGCCAGCAGTGAGGCGAACACTGAAGCTTTCTTT
TRBD2	TRBV30	.	TRBJ2-7	CAWTHRSGSRYEQYF	TGTGCCTGGACCCACCGGAGCGGGAGTAGGTACGAGCAGTACTTC
.	TRBV29-1	.	TRBJ2-1	CSVHRQISYNEQFF	TGCAGCGTACACAGACAGATCTCCTACAATGAGCAGTTCTTC
TRBD1	TRBV5-4	.	TRBJ2-7	CASSLTTGSLGYEQYF	TGTGCCAGCAGCTTGACGACAGGGTCATTGGGCTACGAGCAGTACTTC
TRBD1	TRBV29-1	.	TRBJ1-1	CSVVTGEGTEAFF	TGCAGCGTAGTGACAGGGGAGGGCACTGAAGCTTTCTTT
.	TRBV18	.	TRBJ2-1	CASSPQGTTQRNEQFF	TGTGCCAGCTCACCACAGGGCACTACCCAGCGCAATGAGCAGTTCTTC
TRBD2	TRBV25-1	.	TRBJ2-7	CASSPEGGWLDEQYF	TGTGCCAGCAGTCCAGAGGGAGGGTGGCTGGACGAGCAGTACTTC
TRBD1	TRBV7-2	.	TRBJ1-2	CASSLQGEGHGYTF	TGTGCCAGCAGCTTACAGGGGGAGGGCCATGGCTACACCTTC
.	TRBV9	.	TRBJ1-1	CASSVAPGTNTEAFF	TGTGCCAGCAGCGTAGCCCCAGGGACTAACACTGAAGCTTTCTTT
TRBD2	TRBV7-9	.	TRBJ2-3	CASSPPASGSLTDTQYF	TGTGCCAGCAGCCCACCCGCTAGCGGGAGTCTCACAGATACGCAGTATTTT
TRBD2	TRBV7-8	.	TRBJ2-4	CASSDKAGAGKNIQYF	TGTGCCAGCAGCGACAAAGCGGGAGCAGGAAAAAACATTCAGTACTTC
.	TRBV6-2/TRBV6-3	once	TRBJ2-7	CASSFRVSPYEQYF	TGTGCCAGCAGTTTTCGGGTTTCTCCCTACGAGCAGTACTTC
.	TRBV5-5	.	TRBJ1-3	CASSRNWEGNTIYF	TGTGCCAGCAGCCGAAATTGGGAAGGAAACACCATATATTTT
.	TRBV11-2	.	TRBJ2-7	CASFGDRGIAYF	TGTGCCAGCTTTGGGGACCGGGGCATTGCGTACTTC